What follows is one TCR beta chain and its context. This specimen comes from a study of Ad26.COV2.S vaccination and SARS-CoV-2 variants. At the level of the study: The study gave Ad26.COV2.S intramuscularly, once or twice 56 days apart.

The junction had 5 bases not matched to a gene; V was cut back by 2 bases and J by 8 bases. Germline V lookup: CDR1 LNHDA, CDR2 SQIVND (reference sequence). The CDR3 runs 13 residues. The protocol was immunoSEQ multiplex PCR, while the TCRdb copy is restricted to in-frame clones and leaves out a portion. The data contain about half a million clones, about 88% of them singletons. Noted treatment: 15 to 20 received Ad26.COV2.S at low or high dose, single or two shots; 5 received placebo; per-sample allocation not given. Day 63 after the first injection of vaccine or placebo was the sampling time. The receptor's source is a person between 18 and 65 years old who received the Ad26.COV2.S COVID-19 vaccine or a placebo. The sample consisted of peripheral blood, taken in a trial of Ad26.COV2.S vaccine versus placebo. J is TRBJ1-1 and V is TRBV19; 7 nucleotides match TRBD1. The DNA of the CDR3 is TGTGCCAGTAGTATACCCAGGGGGATCGAAGCTTTCTTT. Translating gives CASSIPRGIEAFF. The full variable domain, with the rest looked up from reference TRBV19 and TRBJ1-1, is DGGITQSPKYLFRKEGQNVTLSCEQNLNHDAMYWYRQDPGQGLRLIYYSQIVNDFQKGDIAEGYSVSREKKESFPLTVTSAQKNPTAFYLCASSIPRGIEAFFGQGTRLTVV.